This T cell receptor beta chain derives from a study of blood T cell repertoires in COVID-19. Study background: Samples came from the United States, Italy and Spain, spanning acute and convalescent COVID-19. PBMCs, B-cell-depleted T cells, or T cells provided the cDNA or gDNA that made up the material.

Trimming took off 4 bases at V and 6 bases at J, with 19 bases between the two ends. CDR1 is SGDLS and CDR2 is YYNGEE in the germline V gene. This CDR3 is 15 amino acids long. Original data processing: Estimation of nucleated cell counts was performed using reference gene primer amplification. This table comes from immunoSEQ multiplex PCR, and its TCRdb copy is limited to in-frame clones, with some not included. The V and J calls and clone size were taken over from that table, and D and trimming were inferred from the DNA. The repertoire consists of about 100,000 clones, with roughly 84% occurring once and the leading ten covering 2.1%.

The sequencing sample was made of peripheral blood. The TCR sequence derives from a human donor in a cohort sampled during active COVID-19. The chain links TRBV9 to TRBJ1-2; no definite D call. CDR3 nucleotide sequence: TGTGCCAGCAGCCCCCGAGATCGACAACCGGATGGCTACACCTTC. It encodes CASSPRDRQPDGYTF.